One sample yielded the 29 T cell receptor beta chains listed below, sequenced in a study of shared T cell receptors in the human thymus. Some clones are missing from TCRdb's copy, which holds only in-frame ones; the method was immunoSEQ multiplex PCR. The data show 700,000 to 750,000 clones, approximately 83% seen once. These data also featured in a second study, about human thymus T cells.

The sequenced sample was thymocytes. Receptor source: a girl under three years old with a congenital heart defect.

This clone showed up just a few times. The chain joins TRBV19 to TRBJ2-1; weak D call: TRBD1 (5 bases). This CDR3 is built from 19 residues. Trimming removed 0 bases from V and 4 bases from J, with 22 bases in between. The V gene's germline CDR1 is LNHDA and CDR2 SQIVND (reference sequence). The CDR3 region has the DNA TGTGCCAGTAGTATAGATTCTCCCGCGACAGCCCGGTCGTACAATGAGCAGTTCTTC. Translation: CASSIDSPATARSYNEQFF.

The chain combines TRBV7-9 with TRBJ1-5; TRBD1 matches 7 bases. Germline V gene lookup returns CDR1 SEHNR and CDR2 FQNEAQ (reference sequence). With 0 bases clipped from V and 4 bases from J, the junction kept 15 bases outside the gene matches. This CDR3 comprises 19 residues. CDR3 bases: TGTGCCAGCAGCTTAGCCCATAGAGGAGACAGGGAGTATAATCAGCCCCAGCATTTT. It codes for CASSLAHRGDREYNQPQHF.

The V call is TRBV7-2, the J call TRBJ1-5; D uncertain. Germline lookup yields CDR1 SGHTA and CDR2 FQGNSA. V was pared by 5 bases and J by 5 bases, with 19 bases between. This CDR3 has 16 amino acids. The CDR3 nucleotides read TGTGCCAGCAGCCCCGCCCCCGAGAGGAGAGATCAGCCCCAGCATTTT. This sequence encodes CASSPAPERRDQPQHF.

This rearrangement joins TRBV7-9 to TRBJ2-1; 12 bases align to TRBD1. This CDR3 has 15 residues. CDR1 is SEHNR, CDR2 FQNEAQ, per germline (reference sequence). V shed 4 bases and J 7 bases; nucleotides not matched to a gene: 5. The CDR3 bases are TGTGCCAGCAGCTGGGACAGGGGGCCCTCGAATGAGCAGTTCTTC. Translation gives CASSWDRGPSNEQFF.

V usage is TRBV27 and J usage is TRBJ2-2; 10 nucleotides agree with TRBD1. The germline V gene has CDR1 MNHEY and CDR2 SMNVEV (reference sequence). The CDR3 covers 17 residues. With 4 bases clipped from V and 5 bases from J, the junction kept 10 bases outside the gene matches. The CDR3, as DNA: TGTGCCAGCAGTTCCCCGAGACAGGGGGCCCGGACCGGGGAGCTGTTTTTT. It yields the protein CASSSPRQGARTGELFF.

The chain has TRBV5-1 and TRBJ1-2; no clear D gene. V was pared by 3 bases and J by 2 bases, with 23 bases between. Looked up from germline, CDR1 is SGHRS and CDR2 is YFSETQ. CDR3 length: 18 residues. The CDR3 DNA follows: TGCGCCAGCAGCTACCCGGGAGTAAATGGAAGCAGGAACTATGGCTACACCTTC. Amino acids: CASSYPGVNGSRNYGYTF.

CDR3 nucleotide sequence: TGTGCCAGCAGCTTGGACAGCCATAATTCACCCCTCCACTTT. Translated: CASSLDSHNSPLHF. The V and J genes are TRBV6-4 and TRBJ1-6; the D gene is possibly TRBD1 (6 bases). Germline loops: CDR1 MRHNA, CDR2 SNTAGT. Trimming took off 6 bases at V and 5 bases at J, with 11 bases between the two ends. The CDR3 covers 14 residues.

V and J are TRBV18 and TRBJ1-3; D gene uncertain. Per germline, CDR1 KGHSH and CDR2 LQKENI. Trimming took 0 bases from V and 2 from J, leaving 11 bases between them. This CDR3 has 16 residues. DNA of the CDR3: TGTGCCAGCTCACCACCGAACCGGGTAGCTGGAAACACCATATATTTT. Its protein is CASSPPNRVAGNTIYF.

The V and J genes are TRBV5-1 and TRBJ1-1; the D is unclear. In germline, CDR1 is SGHRS, CDR2 YFSETQ. The CDR3 has 13 amino acids. V lost 5 bases and J lost 0, with 8 bases in between. The CDR3 spells CASSPRLNTEAFF. In DNA, the CDR3 is TGCGCCAGCAGTCCCCGGTTGAACACTGAAGCTTTCTTT.

This chain joins TRBV2 and TRBJ2-2, with 10 positions matching TRBD2. The CDR3 loop spans 17 amino acids. Germline trimming cut 8 bases from V and 0 bases from J; bases unmatched to any gene: 9. From germline, CDR1 is SNHLY and CDR2 FYNNEI. The CDR3 sequence: CASCASGGRANTGELFF. CDR3 nucleotides: TGTGCCAGCTGCGCTAGCGGGGGACGCGCGAACACCGGGGAGCTGTTTTTT.

In this sample, this clone turned up once. The V and J genes are TRBV7-6 and TRBJ1-6; D may be TRBD1 (6 bases). This CDR3 region has 15 residues. Germline V gene data show CDR1 as SGHVS and CDR2 as FNYEAQ. V shed 6 bases and J shed 0 bases, with 9 bases lying between them. The CDR3 sequence: CASRYRASYNSPLHF. In nucleotides, the CDR3 is TGTGCCAGCAGATACAGGGCCTCCTATAATTCACCCCTCCACTTT.

About this clone: This same CDR3 is encoded by further DNA sequences in the sample. The J gene is TRBJ1-6, the V gene TRBV15; TRBD1 agrees at 9 bases. CDR1 and CDR2 from the germline V gene are LNHNV and YYDKDF (reference sequence). Trimming cost V 6 bases and J 10 bases; bases outside gene matches: 7. The CDR3 runs 14 residues. The CDR3 bases are TGTGCCACCAGTGGACAGGGGTATATGTCACCCCTCCACTTT. Its translation: CATSGQGYMSPLHF.

A few counts support this clone. The chain couples TRBV6-1 to TRBJ2-7; no clear D. The CDR3 is 12 residues long. Germline V gene data show CDR1 as MNHNS and CDR2 as SASEGT. V was trimmed by 3 bases and J by 2 bases, leaving 5 bases between them. CDR3 residues: CASSDTTYEQYF. The DNA of the CDR3 is TGTGCCAGCAGTGACACAACCTACGAGCAGTACTTC.

This clone was picked up a small number of times. CDR3 nucleotides: TGTGCCAGCAGCAATACCGGGTCCGCCGAGCAGTACTTC. Its translation is CASSNTGSAEQYF. V is TRBV9 and J is TRBJ2-7; no clear D gene. Trimming took off 4 bases at V and 6 bases at J, with 14 bases between the two ends. Germline V lookup: CDR1 SGDLS, CDR2 YYNGEE. This CDR3 is built from 13 residues.

This clone appeared once. The chain joins TRBV9 to TRBJ1-4, with TRBD1 matching over 8 bases. Germline V gives CDR1 SGDLS, CDR2 YYNGEE. The CDR3 has 15 amino acids. V was pared by 0 bases and J by 7 bases, with 5 bases of the junction left unmatched. As DNA, the CDR3 is TGTGCCAGCAGCGTAGCGGGACAGGAGGTTGAAAAACTGTTTTTT. Translation: CASSVAGQEVEKLFF.

The rearrangement uses TRBV5-1 and TRBJ1-2; TRBD1 matches 9 bases. Germline V gene lookup returns CDR1 SGHRS and CDR2 YFSETQ. The CDR3 contains 17 residues. After removal of 0 bases from V and 3 bases from J, the junction contained 9 bases not matched to a gene. Here the CDR3 reads CASSLGTGTGFYYGYTF. CDR3 coding DNA: TGCGCCAGCAGCTTGGGTACCGGGACAGGGTTTTACTATGGCTACACCTTC.

The V gene is TRBV19, the J gene TRBJ1-4; D is perhaps TRBD1 (5 bases). The CDR3 consists of 14 residues. V lost 6 bases, J lost 4 bases, and 12 bases lay in between. Germline V CDR1 and CDR2: LNHDA, SQIVND (reference sequence). The DNA for the CDR3 is TGTGCCAGTAGCCGCCGTAGGGGTAATGAAAAACTGTTTTTT. Its protein is CASSRRRGNEKLFF. The whole variable domain, filled in from reference TRBV19 and TRBJ1-4, reads DGGITQSPKYLFRKEGQNVTLSCEQNLNHDAMYWYRQDPGQGLRLIYYSQIVNDFQKGDIAEGYSVSREKKESFPLTVTSAQKNPTAFYLCASSRRRGNEKLFFGSGTQLSVL.

This clone was counted a few times. V and J are TRBV30 and TRBJ1-5; D not certain. The CDR3 totals 15 residues. Trimming took off 4 bases at V and 4 bases at J, with 17 bases between the two ends. Germline CDR1 GTSNPN, CDR2 SVGIG (reference sequence). CDR3 loop: CAWTPRELGNQPQHF. For the CDR3, the DNA is TGTGCCTGGACCCCACGGGAATTGGGGAATCAGCCCCAGCATTTT.

The chain links TRBV5-5 to TRBJ1-1, with 9 bases that match TRBD1. Losses at the gene ends were 4 bases for V and 3 bases for J; bases not matched to a gene: 4. The CDR3 totals 14 residues. The germline V gene encodes CDR1 SGHKS and CDR2 YYEKEE (reference sequence). The DNA for the CDR3 is TGTGCCAGCAGCGTCGGGACAGGGTACACTGAAGCTTTCTTT. Translation gives CASSVGTGYTEAFF. Looking up the rest from reference TRBV5-5 and TRBJ1-1 gives the full variable domain: DAGVTQSPTHLIKTRGQQVTLRCSPISGHKSVSWYQQVLGQGPQFIFQYYEKEERGRGNFPDRFSARQFPNYSSELNVNALLLGDSALYLCASSVGTGYTEAFFGQGTRLTVV.

The chain is built from TRBV14 and TRBJ2-7; weak D call: TRBD2 (5 bases). CDR1 and CDR2 from the germline V gene are SGHDN and FVKESK. The CDR3 is 13 amino acids. V lost 2 bases and J lost 5, with 10 bases in between. CDR3 in DNA: TGTGCCAGCAGCCAACCGGGGAACCACGAGCAGTACTTC. It is translated as CASSQPGNHEQYF.

The chain joins TRBV11-2 to TRBJ1-1; D gene unclear. The germline gives CDR1 SGHAT, CDR2 FQNNGV. Trimming pared 3 bases from V and 6 bases from J, leaving 14 bases between. The CDR3 runs to 14 residues. CDR3 loop: CASSLSFGGAEAFF. DNA for the CDR3: TGTGCCAGCAGCTTGAGCTTCGGTGGTGCTGAAGCTTTCTTT.

The CDR3 protein is CASSLWTSGTENQPQHF. CDR3 DNA sequence: TGTGCCAGCAGTTTATGGACCTCGGGGACAGAGAATCAGCCCCAGCATTTT. V is TRBV28 and J is TRBJ1-5, with 7 bases aligning to TRBD1. This CDR3 is built from 17 residues. J gave up 4 bases and V 0 bases, and 9 bases lay outside the gene matches. The germline V gene has CDR1 MDHEN and CDR2 SYDVKM. Complete variable domain (other parts from reference TRBV28 and TRBJ1-5): DVKVTQSSRYLVKRTGEKVFLECVQDMDHENMFWYRQDPGLGLRLIYFSYDVKMKEKGDIPEGYSVSREKKERFSLILESASTNQTSMYLCASSLWTSGTENQPQHFGDGTRLSIL.

The V call is TRBV4-1, the J call TRBJ2-5; D uncertain. V gave up 4 bases and J gave up 4 bases, with 4 bases separating them. The CDR3 covers 11 residues. Looked up from germline, CDR1 is MGHRA and CDR2 is YSYEKL. The CDR3 loop reads CASSRGETQYF. The DNA for the CDR3 is TGCGCCAGCAGCCGAGGAGAGACCCAGTACTTC.

V usage is TRBV6-4 and J usage is TRBJ2-3, with 7 bases fitting TRBD1. V gave up 6 bases and J gave up 5 bases; unmatched junction bases: 11. Per the germline V gene, CDR1 is MRHNA and CDR2 is SNTAGT. The CDR3 is 15 residues long. Written as DNA, the CDR3 is TGTGCCAGCAGCTACCGAGGGGGCCCCGGAGATACGCAGTATTTT. It specifies CASSYRGGPGDTQYF.

V usage is TRBV28 and J usage is TRBJ1-2; a possible D gene is TRBD1 (5 bases). Per the germline V gene, CDR1 is MDHEN and CDR2 is SYDVKM. The CDR3 runs 13 residues. V was shortened by 2 bases and J by 4 bases, with 8 bases between the two germline ends. The CDR3 DNA sequence: TGTGCCAGCAGTTTACCGGGGGTCTATGGCTACACCTTC. Amino acids: CASSLPGVYGYTF.

The chain is built from TRBV5-1 and TRBJ2-1; 7 bases map to TRBD2. Germline assignment: CDR1 SGHRS and CDR2 YFSETQ. This CDR3 comprises 15 residues. V was clipped by 3 bases and J by 4 bases; unmatched bases: 7. CDR3 sequence reads: CASSSSGDPYNEQFF. The CDR3 nucleotides are TGCGCCAGCAGCTCAAGCGGGGACCCTTACAATGAGCAGTTCTTC. Filled out from reference TRBV5-1 and TRBJ2-1, the complete variable domain reads KAGVTQTPRYLIKTRGQQVTLSCSPISGHRSVSWYQQTPGQGLQFLFEYFSETQRNKGNFPGRFSGRQFSNSRSEMNVSTLELGDSALYLCASSSSGDPYNEQFFGPGTRLTVL.

The chain uses TRBV6-1 and TRBJ1-1; D gene uncertain. The V end lost 1 base, the J end lost 0 bases, and 18 bases lay between the germline ends. This CDR3 is built from 18 residues. CDR1 is MNHNS and CDR2 is SASEGT in the germline V gene. The CDR3 DNA follows: TGTGCCAGCAGTGAAGGATCTCTGCGAAAATCTATGAACACTGAAGCTTTCTTT. Translating it yields CASSEGSLRKSMNTEAFF.

CDR3 protein: CASTPRGRLAGFQETQYF. CDR3 bases: TGCGCCAGCACCCCCAGAGGTAGACTAGCGGGGTTCCAAGAGACCCAGTACTTC. This chain links TRBV5-1 with TRBJ2-5, with 11 bases identical to TRBD2. The germline V gene encodes CDR1 SGHRS and CDR2 YFSETQ. V was pared by 6 bases and J by 1 base, with 14 bases of the junction left unmatched. The CDR3 contains 18 residues.

V gene TRBV10-3 combines with J gene TRBJ1-5; D is uncertain. The CDR3 extends over 15 amino acids. Trimming left V 0 bases short and J 0 bases short, with 6 bases between. CDR1 ENHRY and CDR2 SYGVKD come from the germline V gene. The CDR3 nucleotides read TGTGCCATCAGTGAGTCGGCGGATAGCAATCAGCCCCAGCATTTT. Translated: CAISESADSNQPQHF.